This TCR beta chain was sequenced for a study of blood T cell repertoires in COVID-19 (dated by TCRdb to 2018 to 2021). About the investigation overall: Collaborator samples came from the United States, Italy and Spain and covered acute and convalescent phases of COVID-19. The material from the prospective study consisted of cDNA or gDNA derived from T cells, B-cell-depleted T cells, or PBMCs. The dataset comprised deeply sampled blood TCRbeta repertoires from subjects exposed to, actively infected with, or recovered from COVID-19. The repertoires were released in a freely available public database intended as a resource for research on the immune response to SARS-CoV-2. Samples were obtained from the ongoing ImmuneRACE study (first 160 participants) and from 1,254 subjects provided by 6 global collaborators. Nearly every sample came with metadata listing a de-identified subject ID, COVID-19 status, age in years and sex. HLA class I and class II types, where available, came from metadata supplied by the sample provider rather than from assay-based typing. Study-wide conclusions, independent of this receptor: The amount of clinical and demographic metadata varied by source and participant and was provided uncurated.

Collaborating institutions collected whole blood in K2EDTA tubes following their own protocols. For TCRbeta analysis, collaborator samples were shipped as frozen whole blood, as isolated PBMCs, or as DNA extracted from either sample type. The germline V and J ends show losses of 2 bases and 3 bases respectively, and no gene match explains 6 bases of the junction. The CDR3 measures 16 amino acids from cysteine to phenylalanine. CDR3 DNA only is kept here, 48 bases in frame from base 1. As encoded in the germline V gene, CDR1 is MGHDK while CDR2 is SYGVNS. TCRbeta CDR3 regions were amplified from genomic DNA by means of the immunoSEQ Assay, a bias-controlled multiplex PCR. The study's processing was this. Within the assay, amplification of reference gene primers was used to estimate how many nucleated cells each sample contained. To quantify the absolute abundance of each unique TCRbeta CDR3 rearrangement, sequence reads were collapsed and filtered. For each sample, productive Simpson clonality was calculated as the square root of Simpson's diversity index across productive rearrangements. Held by TCRdb, this immuneACCESS table contains in-frame sequences only and omits some clones. Under half of the omission traces to an unresolved V gene where checked; the cause of the rest is unknown. V and J calls and clone size are as listed in that table; D and trimming were resolved from the DNA. Here the sample has about 160,000 clones; approximately 82% occur a single time. The ten biggest clones cover over 20% of the sample.

Of note for this clone: Its antigen is unknown. No base quality values were provided; no much bigger clone lies one nucleotide off.

The chain links TRBV25-1 with TRBJ1-1; 10 bases in between match TRBD1. The receptor's source is a woman of 80 years or more with acute or convalescent COVID-19. The sample consisted of peripheral blood. The DNA sequence is given as TGTGCCAGCAGTGAAGTAGGGACAGGGGTGGACACTGAAGCTTTCTTT. Its amino acids are CASSEVGTGVDTEAFF.